This T cell receptor beta chain was recovered during a study of molecular identifiers for immune sequencing clone quantification. Per germline, CDR1 SGDLS and CDR2 YYNGEE. The trim removed 0 bases at V and 0 bases at J, leaving 5 bases unmatched. The CDR3 has 18 amino acids. Sorting defined naive CD8 T cells as CD8+CD4-CCR7+CD45RA+. TCRdb used MiXCR to reprocess the PCR reads, holding one entry per CDR3 protein. The sample has roughly 320,000 distinct CDR3 sequences, roughly a fifth seen once. This clonotype was detected ten times or more. The origin of this receptor is a human donor in good health. Some libraries in this study had Jurkat cell RNA spiked in. Sequenced sample: naive CD8+ T cells from blood, with Jurkat cell RNA spiked in. Subset indicated: FACS-sorted CD8+CD4-CCR7+CD45RA+ naive T cells. The gene calls are TRBV9 and TRBJ2-7, with 14 bases fitting TRBD2. CDR3 DNA: TGTGCCAGCAGCGTAGGCCCCGGGACTAGCGGGAGCTCCTACGAGCAGTACTTC. Protein product: CASSVGPGTSGSSYEQYF. Drawing the rest from reference TRBV9 and TRBJ2-7, the complete variable domain is DSGVTQTPKHLITATGQRVTLRCSPRSGDLSVYWYQQSLDQGLQFLIQYYNGEERAKGNILERFSAQQFPDLHSELNLSSLELGDSALYFCASSVGPGTSGSSYEQYFGPGTRLTVT.